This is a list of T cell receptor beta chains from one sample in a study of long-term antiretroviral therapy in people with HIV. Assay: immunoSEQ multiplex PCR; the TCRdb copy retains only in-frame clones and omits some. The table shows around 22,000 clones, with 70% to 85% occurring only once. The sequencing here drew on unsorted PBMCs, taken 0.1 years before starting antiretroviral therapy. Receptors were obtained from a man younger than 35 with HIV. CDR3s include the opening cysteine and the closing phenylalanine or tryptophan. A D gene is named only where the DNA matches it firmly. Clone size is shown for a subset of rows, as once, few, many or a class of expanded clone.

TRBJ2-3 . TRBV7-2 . TGTGCCAGCAGCCTGGCCCGGGGCGAGACAGATACGCAGTATTTT CASSLARGETDTQYF
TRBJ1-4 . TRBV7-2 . TGTGCCAGCAGCTTCGAGACGGGGCAGGTGGAACTGTTTTTT CASSFETGQVELFF
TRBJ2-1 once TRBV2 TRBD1 TGTGCCAGCGTGAGGACAGGGAGCTCCTACAATGAGCAGTTCTTC CASVRTGSSYNEQFF
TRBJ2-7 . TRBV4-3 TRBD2 TGCGCCAGCAGCCAAGATCGGCTAGCGGGAGCCCACTCCTACGAGCAGTACTTC CASSQDRLAGAHSYEQYF
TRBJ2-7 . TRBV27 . TGTGCCAGCAGAGCCGACGAGCAGTACTTC CASRADEQYF
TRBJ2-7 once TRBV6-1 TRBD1 TGTGCCAGCAGTGACCCGGGACAGGGAAAATTCTCCTACGAGCAGTACTTC CASSDPGQGKFSYEQYF
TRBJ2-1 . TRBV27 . TGTGCCAGCACGGACAGCTCCTACAATGAGCAGTTCTTC CASTDSSYNEQFF
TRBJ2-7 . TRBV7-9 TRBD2 TGTGCCAGCAGCTTAAGCGGGGGCTACGAGCAGTACTTC CASSLSGGYEQYF
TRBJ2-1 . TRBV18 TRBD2 TGTGCCAGCTCCCAGGGGACTAGCGGTCTAAATGAGCAGTTCTTC CASSQGTSGLNEQFF
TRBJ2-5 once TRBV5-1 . TGCGCCAGCAGCGTTTATTCGGAGACCCAGTACTTC CASSVYSETQYF
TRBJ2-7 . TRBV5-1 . TGCGCCAGCAGGCCTCCTGGAGCCCACGAGCAGTACTTC CASRPPGAHEQYF
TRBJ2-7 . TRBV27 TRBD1 TGTGCCAGCAGTCCCCGACAGGGGTACCTCTACGAGCAGTACTTC CASSPRQGYLYEQYF
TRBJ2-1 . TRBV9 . TGTGCCAGCAGCGGGGGAAATGAGCAGTTCTTC CASSGGNEQFF
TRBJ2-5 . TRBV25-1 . TGTGCCAGCAGTGTGCGGGCAGGTCCCCAAGAGACCCAGTACTTC CASSVRAGPQETQYF
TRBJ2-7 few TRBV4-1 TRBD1 TGCGCCAGCAGCCCAGGGACAGGGAGGGCCTACGAGCAGTACTTC CASSPGTGRAYEQYF
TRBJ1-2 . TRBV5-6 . TGTGCCAGCAGCCCACAGTGGCCAGACAGCTACACCTTC CASSPQWPDSYTF
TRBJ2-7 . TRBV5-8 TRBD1 TGTGCCAGCAGCCGGACAGGGGGTTCCTCAAGCTCCTACGAGCAGTACTTC CASSRTGGSSSSYEQYF
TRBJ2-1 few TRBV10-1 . TGCGCCAGCACTTGCGATGAGCAGTTCTTC CASTCDEQFF
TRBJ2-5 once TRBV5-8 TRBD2 TGTGCCAGCAGCTTTCCGACTAGCGGGGGACAAGAGACCCAGTACTTC CASSFPTSGGQETQYF
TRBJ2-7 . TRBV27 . TGTGCCAGCAGTCCACCGGGACGCGCCGCTTACGAGCAGTACTTC CASSPPGRAAYEQYF